This T cell receptor beta chain was captured by sequencing in a study of shared clonotypes between healthy human individuals. Overall study findings and caveats: Represented diversity, genetic and exposure-history alike, was limited by few donors.

As for this clone: Its specificity is not known.

TCRdb's table, derived via immunoSEQ multiplex PCR, lists solely in-frame clones and lacks some. The repertoire has about 1.1 million clones, approximately 80% of them found once; the top ten carry over 0.8%. V gave up 7 bases and J gave up 5 bases; unmatched junction bases: 11. This CDR3 is built from 15 residues. Germline V gene lookup returns CDR1 MNHNS and CDR2 SASEGT. The clonotype comes from a man between 18 and 35 years old in good health. Some clones in this sample may be carry-over from other donors' samples. The specimen was memory CD4+ T cells from PBMCs. The subset here: CD45RA-negative fraction. V is TRBV6-1 and J is TRBJ1-1, with 9 nucleotides matching TRBD1. CDR3 bases: TGTGCCAGCATCCTCACACAGGGGGCGAGTACTGAAGCTTTCTTT. This gives the protein CASILTQGASTEAFF.